A selection of T cell receptor beta chains follows, all from one sample in a study of PD-L1 blockade in urothelial cancer. Assay: immunoSEQ multiplex PCR; the TCRdb copy retains only in-frame clones and omits some. The data hold roughly 120,000 clones, with around 89% observed a single time. The specimen comprised PBMCs, sampled around atezolizumab (anti-PD-L1) treatment. These receptors came from a man between 60 and 75 years old with urothelial cancer. Both conserved end residues are part of each CDR3. Each record gives: J gene, V gene, D gene, clone size, CDR3 protein, CDR3 DNA. The D gene is left open where the match is weak. The size field is filled for only some rows; it gives once, few, many or a size class.

>TRBJ1-2|TRBV27|-|few
CASSLEWRGGPNYGYTF
TGTGCCAGCAGTTTAGAGTGGAGGGGTGGTCCTAACTATGGCTACACCTTC
>TRBJ1-4|TRBV5-1|-|-
CASSSSGQGGKLFF
TGCGCCAGCAGCTCCTCGGGACAAGGGGGAAAACTGTTTTTT
>TRBJ1-2|TRBV18|TRBD1|few
CASSQRSGTGNGYTF
TGTGCCAGCTCACAGAGAAGTGGGACAGGGAATGGCTACACCTTC
>TRBJ2-7|TRBV19|TRBD1|-
CASSMLGGDYEQYF
TGTGCCAGTAGTATGTTAGGGGGCGACTACGAGCAGTACTTC
>TRBJ2-7|TRBV28|-|-
CASTLQGREQYF
TGTGCCAGTACTCTCCAGGGTCGCGAGCAGTACTTC
>TRBJ2-1|TRBV2|TRBD2|-
CASSERGGGYYNEQFF
TGTGCCAGCAGTGAACGTGGCGGGGGGTACTACAATGAGCAGTTCTTC
>TRBJ2-1|TRBV4-2|TRBD2|-
CASSQDPAGGLIGEQFF
TGTGCCAGCAGCCAAGATCCGGCGGGGGGCCTAATCGGTGAGCAGTTCTTC
>TRBJ1-2|TRBV5-1|-|-
CASSLLGQGGYTF
TGCGCCAGCAGCTTGTTGGGACAAGGAGGCTACACCTTC
>TRBJ1-4|TRBV7-9|-|-
CASSAHRSNEKLFF
TGTGCCAGCAGCGCACACAGGTCTAATGAAAAACTGTTTTTT
>TRBJ2-3|TRBV18|-|-
CASSPQQGKTDTQYF
TGTGCCAGCTCACCTCAGCAGGGGAAGACAGATACGCAGTATTTT
>TRBJ2-1|TRBV28|TRBD1|-
CASSSGQGAHEQFF
TGTGCCAGCAGTTCGGGACAGGGGGCCCATGAGCAGTTCTTC
>TRBJ1-6|TRBV6-5|-|once
CASSKQDSPLHF
TGTGCCAGCAGCAAACAGGACTCACCCCTCCACTTT
>TRBJ1-4|TRBV27|-|-
CASRRGEKLFF
TGTGCCAGCAGACGGGGTGAAAAACTGTTTTTT
>TRBJ2-3|TRBV4-3|TRBD2|-
CASSHLAGAEADTQYF
TGCGCCAGCAGCCACCTAGCGGGAGCAGAGGCAGATACGCAGTATTTT
>TRBJ2-7|TRBV6-1|TRBD2|-
CAGGTTFLEQYF
TGTGCCGGGGGGACTACCTTCCTCGAGCAGTACTTC
>TRBJ2-7|TRBV5-1|-|-
CASSLIRQDSGEQYF
TGCGCCAGCAGCTTGATTCGACAGGATTCAGGCGAGCAGTACTTC
>TRBJ1-5|TRBV28|-|-
CASSLLGPQPQHF
TGTGCCAGCAGTTTATTGGGGCCACAGCCCCAGCATTTT
>TRBJ1-1|TRBV28|-|-
CASRTDSNTEAFF
TGTGCCAGCAGAACGGACTCGAACACTGAAGCTTTCTTT
>TRBJ2-3|TRBV5-4|TRBD2|-
CASSPDGLAGGHRSTDTQYF
TGTGCCAGCAGCCCTGACGGACTAGCGGGGGGCCACCGTAGCACAGATACGCAGTATTTT
>TRBJ1-5|TRBV6-6|-|-
CASSYRESNQPQHF
TGTGCCAGCAGTTACCGGGAAAGCAATCAGCCCCAGCATTTT
>TRBJ1-2|TRBV10-2|-|-
CASGFREGYTF
TGCGCCAGCGGATTCCGGGAGGGCTACACCTTC
>TRBJ1-2|TRBV29-1|-|few
CSVDPSWGGSYGYTF
TGCAGCGTTGATCCCTCGTGGGGGGGTAGCTATGGCTACACCTTC
>TRBJ2-3|TRBV5-6|-|-
CASSFVGQHTDTQYF
TGTGCCAGCAGCTTCGTTGGACAGCACACAGATACGCAGTATTTT
>TRBJ2-5|TRBV4-1|TRBD2|-
CASSHLLIGLAESAETQYF
TGCGCCAGCAGCCATCTCCTCATCGGACTAGCGGAGAGCGCGGAGACCCAGTACTTC
>TRBJ2-3|TRBV25-1|-|-
CASSELGQGGSPQYF
TGTGCCAGCAGTGAATTAGGTCAGGGGGGCTCGCCGCAGTATTTT
>TRBJ2-7|TRBV19|-|-
CASSSRLGWQYF
TGTGCCAGTAGTTCCAGACTAGGTTGGCAGTACTTC
>TRBJ2-7|TRBV28|TRBD1|-
CASSRIGQGSYEQYF
TGTGCCAGCAGTCGGATAGGACAGGGTTCCTACGAGCAGTACTTC
>TRBJ2-1|TRBV7-3|-|-
CASSLGGNDEQFF
TGTGCCAGCAGCTTAGGCGGGAATGATGAGCAGTTCTTC
>TRBJ2-7|TRBV7-6|TRBD2|-
CASSWGGETYEQYF
TGTGCCAGCAGTTGGGGGGGGGAGACCTACGAGCAGTACTTC
>TRBJ2-3|TRBV5-8|-|-
CASDPTGFSTDTQYF
TGTGCCAGCGACCCGACAGGCTTTAGCACAGATACGCAGTATTTT
>TRBJ1-1|TRBV19|TRBD1|-
CASSLKGQGPEAFF
TGTGCCAGTAGCTTAAAGGGACAGGGACCTGAAGCTTTCTTT
>TRBJ1-1|TRBV11-1|TRBD1|-
CASSSPGQGFVEAFF
TGTGCCAGCAGCTCGCCGGGACAGGGTTTTGTTGAAGCTTTCTTT
>TRBJ2-1|TRBV6-5|TRBD2|-
CASSSGLAGSDEQFF
TGTGCCAGCAGTTCCGGACTAGCGGGATCCGATGAGCAGTTCTTC
>TRBJ2-2|TRBV7-3|TRBD1|-
CASSLTRGTGSTGELFF
TGTGCCAGCAGCTTAACTAGAGGGACAGGGTCCACCGGGGAGCTGTTTTTT
>TRBJ1-2|TRBV7-3|TRBD1|-
CASSFGQGPNYGYTF
TGTGCCAGCAGCTTCGGACAGGGTCCTAACTATGGCTACACCTTC
>TRBJ1-2|TRBV15|-|-
CATSRNSPNYGYTF
TGTGCCACCAGCAGAAACAGCCCCAACTATGGCTACACCTTC
>TRBJ1-2|TRBV28|TRBD1|-
CASTTGTGLIGYTF
TGTGCCAGCACTACCGGGACAGGGCTTATTGGCTACACCTTC
>TRBJ2-1|TRBV10-1|TRBD2|once
CASSGAGGSYNEQFF
TGCGCCAGCAGCGGGGCGGGGGGCTCCTACAATGAGCAGTTCTTC
>TRBJ1-1|TRBV10-3|-|-
CAIIPTDRTEAFF
TGTGCCATCATTCCGACAGATCGGACTGAAGCTTTCTTT
>TRBJ1-2|TRBV5-1|-|-
CASSLRGNYGYTF
TGCGCCAGCAGCTTGAGAGGGAACTATGGCTACACCTTC
>TRBJ2-5|TRBV5-1|-|-
CASSFPGSRGETQYF
TGCGCCAGCAGCTTCCCGGGGAGCCGCGGAGAGACCCAGTACTTC
>TRBJ2-1|TRBV27|-|-
CASSLGANSYNEQFF
TGTGCCAGCAGTTTAGGAGCCAACTCCTACAATGAGCAGTTCTTC
>TRBJ2-5|TRBV5-4|-|-
CASSLGGGRETQYF
TGTGCCAGCAGCTTGGGTGGGGGCAGGGAGACCCAGTACTTC
>TRBJ1-3|TRBV9|-|once
CASSVGRGNTIYF
TGTGCCAGCAGCGTAGGCAGGGGAAACACCATATATTTT
>TRBJ2-7|TRBV7-2|-|-
CASSFLGGSYEQYF
TGTGCCAGCAGCTTCCTCGGAGGCTCCTACGAGCAGTACTTC
>TRBJ1-6|TRBV18|TRBD1|-
CASSPGQGARSPLHF
TGTGCCAGCTCACCCGGACAGGGGGCTCGTTCACCCCTCCACTTT
>TRBJ2-7|TRBV2|TRBD1|once
CASILQGAPLEQYF
TGTGCCAGCATCCTACAGGGGGCTCCCCTCGAGCAGTACTTC
>TRBJ1-2|TRBV9|-|-
CASEDGEGNYGYTF
TGTGCCAGCGAGGATGGGGAGGGAAACTATGGCTACACCTTC
>TRBJ2-3|TRBV19|-|-
CASSIEGPGDTQYF
TGTGCCAGTAGTATCGAGGGTCCTGGAGATACGCAGTATTTT
>TRBJ2-1|TRBV18|TRBD2|-
CASSPREDEQFF
TGTGCCAGCTCACCGCGGGAGGATGAGCAGTTCTTC
>TRBJ2-1|TRBV5-1|-|few
CASTVGEVYNEQFF
TGCGCCAGTACGGTGGGGGAGGTCTACAATGAGCAGTTCTTC
>TRBJ2-7|TRBV5-4|-|-
CASSLGQGWGEQYF
TGTGCCAGCAGCTTGGGGCAGGGCTGGGGCGAGCAGTACTTC
>TRBJ2-6|TRBV19|-|-
CASSIDGAGANVLTF
TGTGCCAGTAGTATCGATGGGGCAGGGGCCAACGTCCTGACTTTC
>TRBJ2-1|TRBV19|-|-
CASSPGDRPNEQFF
TGTGCCAGTAGTCCAGGGGACCGCCCCAATGAGCAGTTCTTC
>TRBJ2-5|TRBV19|-|once
CASTRTVGETQYF
TGTGCCAGTACCCGGACAGTTGGGGAGACCCAGTACTTC
>TRBJ1-1|TRBV9|-|few
CASKSGTEAFF
TGTGCCAGCAAATCGGGCACTGAAGCTTTCTTT